This TCR beta chain came from a study of monozygotic twins with inflammatory bowel disease. General study points: A reduction in TCRbeta diversity (inverse Simpson) was seen in IBD patients relative to healthy co-twins. Other individuals had fewer clonotypes in common with IBD patients than with healthy twins, especially with disease activity.

Roughly 3,500 ng of total RNA went into each TCR library. Researchers used template switching to add UMIs featuring a 6-nucleotide sample barcode. Reprocessing the 5' RACE reads, TCRdb reports a single entry for every CDR3 protein and omits DNA. This sample's table has about 330,000 distinct CDR3 sequences. CDR3 length: 14 residues. Germline V gene data show CDR1 as SGHRS and CDR2 as YFSETQ. As regards this clonotype: Its specificity is not known.

The chain has TRBV5-1 and TRBJ1-1. Specimen: blood. This TCR was recovered from a human donor with ulcerative colitis or Crohn's disease, or a healthy co-twin of an affected twin (not recorded which). The CDR3 loop is CASIPSSGVPEAFF.